A single sample is the source of the 2 T cell receptor beta chains below, sequenced in a study of shared clonotypes between healthy human individuals. Data came from immunoSEQ multiplex PCR; TCRdb stores just in-frame clones and leaves some out. The repertoire includes about 820,000 clones, roughly 92% of them detected once, and 24% sits in the top ten. Positively selected for CCR7, the CD45RO-negative cells used as naive CD8 cells excluded terminally differentiated effector memory CD45RA+ cells. The sample taken for sequencing was naive CD8+ T cells sorted from blood. The source is a man under 40 in good health.

The chain employs TRBV4-1 and TRBJ2-2; D not resolved. There are 17 residues in the CDR3. V dropped 0 bases and J dropped 3 bases, with 14 bases sitting between them. Germline CDR1 reads MGHRA; CDR2 reads YSYEKL. Written as DNA, the CDR3 is TGCGCCAGCAGCCAAGATCAGTCCCCCCAGTACACCGGGGAGCTGTTTTTT. Its translation: CASSQDQSPQYTGELFF.

V gene TRBV6-4 combines with J gene TRBJ1-2, with unresolved D. V gave up 8 bases and J gave up 0 bases, with 16 bases separating them. This CDR3 is built from 15 residues. Per germline, CDR1 MRHNA and CDR2 SNTAGT. CDR3 bases: TGTGCCAGCCCTGTGAGGGTTATAACTAACTATGGCTACACCTTC. Its protein product is CASPVRVITNYGYTF.